This is a list of T cell receptor beta chains from one sample in a study of cytotoxic CD8 clonotypes in ibrutinib-treated CLL. Profiling relied on immunoSEQ multiplex PCR, and the TCRdb table lists in-frame clones only, not all of them. The sample consists of roughly 200,000 clones, about 72% of them appearing once. The sequencing here drew on PBMCs, taken after 24 months of ibrutinib treatment. These receptors originate from a human donor with chronic lymphocytic leukemia. Both conserved end residues are part of each CDR3. Each record gives: D gene, J gene, CDR3 length, V gene, clone size, CDR3 DNA, CDR3 protein. The D gene is left open where the match is weak. Clone size is not always given. Where it is, it says once, few, many or a class for expanded clones.

- TRBJ2-7 14 TRBV7-8 - TGTGCCAGCAGCTTAGTTAGGAGACCCTACGAGCAGTACTTC CASSLVRRPYEQYF
- TRBJ1-5 16 TRBV27 - TGTGCCAGCAGTCCCCGCGGCACGGAGTTGGATCAGCCCCAGCATTTT CASSPRGTELDQPQHF
TRBD1 TRBJ2-2 15 TRBV19 - TGTGCCAGTACCCGGGACAGGGGATCCACCGGGGAGCTGTTTTTT CASTRDRGSTGELFF
TRBD2 TRBJ2-1 16 TRBV6-5 - TGTGCCAGCAGTTACCAGGGCGGGAGGTTCGACAATGAGCAGTTCTTC CASSYQGGRFDNEQFF
- TRBJ2-5 15 TRBV27 few TGTGCCAGCAGTCCCCCGCCAGGGGGGTTACAGACCCAGTACTTC CASSPPPGGLQTQYF
- TRBJ2-4 18 TRBV7-9 few TGTGCCAGCAGCCCCCGCGGGCTGACAGTCCTAGCCAAAAACATTCAGTACTTC CASSPRGLTVLAKNIQYF
TRBD1 TRBJ1-1 14 TRBV5-1 - TGCGCCAGCAGCCCCGGGGACAGGGAGACTGAAGCTTTCTTT CASSPGDRETEAFF
TRBD2 TRBJ2-5 15 TRBV6-1 few TGTGCCACCACTGCACGACTAGCGGTACAAGAGACCCAGTACTTC CATTARLAVQETQYF
TRBD2 TRBJ2-5 17 TRBV6-1 - TGTGCCAGCAGTGTCCATAACATAGCGGGAGCTCTAGAGACCCAGTACTTC CASSVHNIAGALETQYF
TRBD2 TRBJ2-1 14 TRBV5-6 - TGTGCCACCTTACTAGCGGGAGTCAACAATGAGCAGTTCTTC CATLLAGVNNEQFF
TRBD1 TRBJ2-7 14 TRBV5-1 once TGCGCCAGCAGCGCGGGGACAGGGGCTGTGGAGCAGTACTTC CASSAGTGAVEQYF
- TRBJ1-2 15 TRBV5-1 - TGCGCCAGCAGCTGGGGGCCGAGGGGGGACTATGGCTACACCTTC CASSWGPRGDYGYTF
- TRBJ2-1 12 TRBV18 few TGTGCCAGCTCACCGGTGTCCCGAGAGCAGTTCTTC CASSPVSREQFF
TRBD1 TRBJ2-1 15 TRBV15 - TGTGCCACCAGCAGAGACAGGGGGCAGGGGAATGAGCAGTTCTTC CATSRDRGQGNEQFF
TRBD1 TRBJ1-5 15 TRBV27 - TGTGCCAGCAGTTTAATGCCAGGGGGAAATCAGCCCCAGCATTTT CASSLMPGGNQPQHF
- TRBJ2-1 14 TRBV14 - TGTGCCAGCAGCCAGACGATAGTGGGCAATGAGCAGTTCTTC CASSQTIVGNEQFF
TRBD1 TRBJ2-3 14 TRBV30 once TGTGCCTGGGGGACAGGTACTACCACAGATACGCAGTATTTT CAWGTGTTTDTQYF
- TRBJ1-1 11 TRBV6-1 - TGTGCCAGCAGTGAAGTCTTGTCGGGGCTTTTT CASSEVLSGLF
TRBD2 TRBJ2-3 20 TRBV2 - TGTGCCAGCAGCCACGGACTAGCGGGAGGGTATGAAGCTGACACAGATACGCAGTATTTT CASSHGLAGGYEADTDTQYF
- TRBJ2-2 16 TRBV5-1 - TGCGCCAGCAGCGATGCTGGACGGGCGGACACCGGGGAGCTGTTTTTT CASSDAGRADTGELFF
- TRBJ1-3 14 TRBV2 - TGTGCCAGTGGCACAGGCGTAACTGGAAACACCATATATTTT CASGTGVTGNTIYF
- TRBJ1-1 11 TRBV6-6 - TGTGCCAGCAGTTACCTGGGTGAAGCTTTCTTT CASSYLGEAFF
TRBD2 TRBJ2-7 15 TRBV27 few TGTGCCAGCAGTATCTCTAGCGGCGGGGACTACGAGCAGTACTTC CASSISSGGDYEQYF
TRBD1 TRBJ1-1 16 TRBV14 few TGTGCCAGGGAGAACAGAGAAGGGGGCATGAACACTGAAGCTTTCTTT CARENREGGMNTEAFF
- TRBJ2-7 13 TRBV29-1 - TGCAGCGTCCCCACCGGGAACTCCTACGAGCAGTACTTC CSVPTGNSYEQYF
- TRBJ1-2 12 TRBV7-9 few TGTGCCAGCAGCTTGGAGACCGAGGGCTACACCTTC CASSLETEGYTF
- TRBJ2-7 15 TRBV5-1 - TGCGCCAGCAGCCCGGGGATTACGAGCTCCTACGAGCAGTACTTC CASSPGITSSYEQYF
TRBD2 TRBJ2-7 17 TRBV7-2 - TGTGCCAGCAGCTTTGGGCTAGCGGGCGGCGGGGGGGACGAGCAGTACTTC CASSFGLAGGGGDEQYF
TRBD2 TRBJ2-1 15 TRBV5-1 - TGCGCCAGCAGCACCATAGCGGGAGTCCTTATTGAGCAGTTCTTC CASSTIAGVLIEQFF
- TRBJ1-1 11 TRBV20-1 - TGCAGTGCTCAGGTGAACACTGAAGCTTTCTTT CSAQVNTEAFF
TRBD2 TRBJ2-7 14 TRBV18 - TGTGCCAGCTCATCGACTAGCGGAGCCCCCGAGCAGTACTTC CASSSTSGAPEQYF
- TRBJ1-1 14 TRBV19 - TGTGCCAGTCAACCCTGGTTAACGAACACTGAAGCTTTCTTT CASQPWLTNTEAFF
TRBD2 TRBJ2-3 14 TRBV27 - TGTGCCAGCAGTCCTAGCGGCCGGAGGAATACGCAGTATTTT CASSPSGRRNTQYF
- TRBJ1-1 14 TRBV29-1 - TGCAGCGTCCAAAAGGGGAGCCTCAACACTGAAGCTTTCTTT CSVQKGSLNTEAFF
TRBD2 TRBJ2-1 16 TRBV19 - TGTGCCAGTAGTGATTTGACTAGCGGGCTGAACAATGAGCAGTTCTTC CASSDLTSGLNNEQFF
TRBD1 TRBJ2-5 14 TRBV18 - TGTGCCAGCTCACCTGGGACAGACCAAGAGACCCAGTACTTC CASSPGTDQETQYF